The 30 T cell receptor beta chains below were found in one sample sequenced in a study of CD8 T cells in Susac syndrome. The RNA input was roughly 0.45 to 1 ug, and it was reverse transcribed with random hexamers. Via MiXCR, TCRdb re-called the immunoSEQ multiplex PCR reads, giving one row per CDR3 protein. The table records more than 70,000 distinct CDR3 sequences, about 91% of them present only once. What was sequenced was CD8+ T cells from PBMCs. The source is a human donor with multiple sclerosis.

The chain carries TRBV7-9 and TRBJ2-1, with 7 bases aligning to TRBD2. The CDR3 has 15 amino acids. Germline CDR1 reads SEHNR; CDR2 reads FQNEAQ (reference sequence). V shed 1 base, J shed 7 bases, and the junction held 7 bases outside the gene matches. The CDR3 loop is CASSLVGGSGNEQFF. The DNA of the CDR3 is TGTGCCAGCAGCTTAGTAGGAGGTAGCGGGAATGAGCAGTTCTTC.

The CDR3 DNA is TGTGCCAGCAGTTTCCTGACAGATAATTCACCCCTCCACTTT. This gives the protein CASSFLTDNSPLHF. The chain joins TRBV28 to TRBJ1-6, with D possibly TRBD1 on 5 matching bases. Trimming took 3 bases from V and 5 from J, leaving 8 bases between them. CDR3 size: 14 residues. Germline V lookup: CDR1 MDHEN, CDR2 SYDVKM.

The V and J genes are TRBV20-1 and TRBJ2-7; TRBD2 is a possible D gene (6 bases). This CDR3 has 14 residues. Trimming took off 6 bases at V and 3 bases at J, with 18 bases between the two ends. Germline values: CDR1 DFQATT, CDR2 SNEGSKA (reference sequence). CDR3 sequence: CSARLGTGSYEQYF. DNA of the CDR3: TGCAGTGCCCGTCTGGGGACTGGGAGCTACGAGCAGTACTTC.

This chain uses TRBV14 with TRBJ2-7; possible D gene TRBD2, 5 bases. This CDR3 has 15 amino acids. The germline V gene has CDR1 SGHDN and CDR2 FVKESK. The germline V and J ends were trimmed by 0 bases and 3 bases, with 12 bases remaining between them. CDR3 loop: CASSQELGGGYEQYF. As DNA, the CDR3 is TGTGCCAGCAGCCAAGAACTAGGCGGCGGCTACGAGCAGTACTTC.

The V call is TRBV20-1, the J call TRBJ2-7, with D tentatively TRBD1 or TRBD2 (5 bases each). The V end was cut by 5 bases, the J end by 3 bases, with 17 bases between. Germline CDR1 is DFQATT and CDR2 is SNEGSKA (reference sequence). The CDR3 runs to 14 residues. The CDR3 spells CSAWDPEKNYEQYF. In nucleotides, the CDR3 is TGCAGTGCTTGGGACCCAGAGAAGAACTACGAGCAGTACTTC.

The genes are TRBV12-3 or TRBV12-4 and TRBJ2-1; unclear D gene. Deletions cut 2 bases from V and 2 bases from J, with 19 bases between. This CDR3 has 18 residues. The CDR3 sequence: CASSLSYPTSSTYNEQFF. The CDR3 bases are TGTGCCAGCAGTTTAAGTTACCCGACGAGTTCTACCTACAATGAGCAGTTCTTC.

J is TRBJ1-1 and V is TRBV3-1, with a tentative D call TRBD1 (6 bases). The CDR3 extends over 15 amino acids. Germline V CDR1 and CDR2: LGHDT, YNNKEL (reference sequence). Trimming left V 1 base short and J 1 base short, with 10 bases between. CDR3 in amino acids: CASSQAGQWNTEAFF. The CDR3, as DNA: TGTGCCAGCAGCCAAGCTGGACAGTGGAACACTGAAGCTTTCTTT.

This clonotype was counted a few times. V gene TRBV5-1 combines with J gene TRBJ1-1, with D hard to call. The germline V gene encodes CDR1 SGHRS and CDR2 YFSETQ. V dropped 1 base and J dropped 2 bases, with 12 bases sitting between them. The CDR3 has 15 amino acids. CDR3 protein: CASSLITSTNTEAFF. The DNA of the CDR3 is TGCGCCAGCAGCTTGATTACATCCACCAACACTGAAGCTTTCTTT.

The rearrangement links TRBV2 to TRBJ2-5; tentative D call: TRBD1 (5 bases). V was trimmed by 4 bases and J by 4 bases, leaving 13 bases between them. CDR1 and CDR2 (germline): SNHLY, FYNNEI. This CDR3 is built from 14 residues. CDR3 in amino acids: CASSVDRKGETQYF. CDR3 in DNA: TGTGCCAGCAGTGTAGACAGAAAGGGAGAGACCCAGTACTTC.

The chain has TRBV19 and TRBJ1-4, with TRBD1 as a possible D gene (5 bases). The CDR3 is made up of 19 amino acids. The V end lost 0 bases, the J end lost 0 bases, and 17 bases lay between the germline ends. Germline loops: CDR1 LNHDA, CDR2 SQIVND (reference sequence). Written as DNA, the CDR3 is TGTGCCAGTAGTATAGATTGGGACTTCCTCGGGGCAACTAATGAAAAACTGTTTTTT. This sequence encodes CASSIDWDFLGATNEKLFF.

This sequence joins TRBV27 and TRBJ2-5; D uncertain. Trimming removed 4 bases from V and 5 bases from J, with 14 bases in between. Germline V lookup: CDR1 MNHEY, CDR2 SMNVEV (reference sequence). The CDR3 totals 14 residues. CDR3 sequence (DNA): TGTGCCAGCAGTTGGGATGCCGGTGGGGAGACCCAGTACTTC. This translates into CASSWDAGGETQYF.

This chain uses TRBV3-1 with TRBJ1-1; weak D call: TRBD1 (5 bases). Germline CDR1 and CDR2: LGHDT and YNNKEL (reference sequence). CDR3 length equals 15 residues. V gave up 6 bases and J gave up 5 bases, with 19 bases separating them. CDR3 bases: TGTGCCAGCAGTCCATTCAGGGTCCTTGGGACTGAAGCTTTCTTT. Amino acids: CASSPFRVLGTEAFF.

This clonotype came up once. This sequence joins TRBV10-3 and TRBJ1-2; 8 bases line up with TRBD1. This CDR3 has 17 residues. J lost 2 bases, V lost 0 bases, and 8 bases had no gene match. In germline, CDR1 is ENHRY, CDR2 SYGVKD. CDR3 DNA: TGTGCCATCAGTGAGTCGTTCAGGGGGCGGCCAAACTATGGCTACACCTTC. Its protein is CAISESFRGRPNYGYTF.

The chain is built from TRBV9 and TRBJ2-1; D may be TRBD2 (5 bases). V gave up 1 base and J gave up 3 bases, with 8 bases separating them. Germline loops: CDR1 SGDLS, CDR2 YYNGEE. This CDR3 region has 14 residues. CDR3 in DNA: TGTGCCAGCAGCGTAACGGGGAACTACAATGAGCAGTTCTTC. Its protein is CASSVTGNYNEQFF.

The rearrangement joins TRBV6-1 to TRBJ2-3; 13 nucleotides line up with TRBD2. V lost 5 bases, J lost 3 bases, and 8 bases stayed unmatched. The germline CDR1 and CDR2 sequences are MNHNS and SASEGT. This CDR3 is built from 17 residues. This CDR3 reads CASSLGLAGASTDTQYF. The CDR3 DNA follows: TGTGCCAGCAGTCTTGGACTAGCGGGGGCGAGTACAGATACGCAGTATTTT.

J is TRBJ2-5 and V is TRBV9; D possibly corresponds to TRBD1 (7 bases). V lost 4 bases and J 1 base, leaving 14 bases between the germline ends. CDR1 and CDR2 (germline): SGDLS, YYNGEE. The CDR3 loop spans 15 amino acids. The DNA of the CDR3 is TGTGCCAGCAGCACGAACCAGGGGGGCCAAGAGACCCAGTACTTC. Residues: CASSTNQGGQETQYF.

This sequence joins TRBV6-6 and TRBJ2-2; possibly TRBD2 for D (6 bases). Trimming took 5 bases from V and 1 from J, leaving 11 bases between them. Per germline, CDR1 MNHNY and CDR2 SVGAGI (reference sequence). The CDR3 runs to 15 residues. For the CDR3, the DNA is TGTGCCAGCAGTATCGGGACTCAGAACACCGGGGAGCTGTTTTTT. Protein product: CASSIGTQNTGELFF.

The chain carries TRBV19 and TRBJ2-1; D is perhaps TRBD2 (6 bases). Germline V CDR1 and CDR2: LNHDA, SQIVND (reference sequence). This CDR3 has 12 amino acids. V lost 1 base and J lost 12, with 10 bases in between. CDR3 protein: CASSIGLEGQFF. As DNA, the CDR3 is TGTGCCAGTAGTATAGGGCTGGAGGGGCAGTTCTTC.

The genes are TRBV13 and TRBJ1-3, with unresolved D. V dropped 10 bases and J dropped 2 bases, with 15 bases sitting between them. From germline, CDR1 is PRHDT and CDR2 FYEKMQ (reference sequence). The CDR3 spans 14 residues. The CDR3 loop is CATRITDAGNTIYF. The CDR3 nucleotides are TGTGCCACTCGGATTACTGACGCTGGAAACACCATATATTTT. Based on the CDR3 plus reference TRBV13 and TRBJ1-3, the full variable domain is AAGVIQSPRHLIKEKRETATLKCYPIPRHDTVYWYQQGPGQDPQFLISFYEKMQSDKGSIPDRFSAQQFSDYHSELNMSSLELGDSALYFCATRITDAGNTIYFGEGSWLTVV.

The chain carries TRBV30 and TRBJ1-3; D remains ambiguous. CDR1 and CDR2 from the germline V gene are GTSNPN and SVGIG (reference sequence). The V end was cut by 3 bases, the J end by 4 bases, with 7 bases between. The CDR3 extends over 12 amino acids. CDR3 nucleotide sequence: TGTGCCTGGAGACCTTCGGGAAACACCATATATTTT. Protein: CAWRPSGNTIYF. Combining the CDR3 with reference TRBV30 and TRBJ1-3 gives the whole variable domain SQTIHQWPATLVQPVGSPLSLECTVEGTSNPNLYWYRQAAGRGLQLLFYSVGIGQISSEVPQNLSASRPQDRQFILSSKKLLLSDSGFYLCAWRPSGNTIYFGEGSWLTVV.

This sequence joins TRBV5-6 and TRBJ1-3, with 9 bases identical to TRBD1. This CDR3 is 16 amino acids long. The V gene's germline CDR1 is SGHDT and CDR2 YYEEEE. V shed 0 bases and J 3 bases; nucleotides not matched to a gene: 4. The CDR3 sequence: CASSLVTGGIGNTIYF. In nucleotides, the CDR3 is TGTGCCAGCAGCTTGGTCACAGGGGGCATTGGAAACACCATATATTTT.

This chain links TRBV14 with TRBJ2-1, with a weak D call TRBD1 (6 bases). The length of the CDR3 is 15 residues. CDR1 is SGHDN and CDR2 is FVKESK in the germline V gene. V dropped 0 bases and J dropped 7 bases, with 13 bases sitting between them. CDR3 nucleotide sequence: TGTGCCAGCAGCCAAGAAGAGGCAGGGGAAAATGAGCAGTTCTTC. It yields the protein CASSQEEAGENEQFF.

The V and J genes are TRBV20-1 and TRBJ2-7; the D gene is possibly TRBD1 (7 bases). The CDR3 length is 14 residues. V lost 3 bases and J 3 bases, leaving 15 bases between the germline ends. Germline loops: CDR1 DFQATT, CDR2 SNEGSKA (reference sequence). The CDR3 sequence: CSASLTGRSYEQYF. The CDR3 coding sequence is TGCAGTGCTAGCTTGACAGGGAGGAGCTACGAGCAGTACTTC.

V is TRBV24-1 and J is TRBJ2-7; D might be TRBD1 or TRBD2, each matching 5 bases. The CDR3 sequence is 16 residues long. The V end was cut by 4 bases, the J end by 2 bases, with 17 bases between. Per germline, CDR1 KGHDR and CDR2 SFDVKD. CDR3 DNA: TGTGCCACCAGTGAACTTACCGGGACCTCAACCTACGAGCAGTACTTC. Its translation is CATSELTGTSTYEQYF.

V gene TRBV28 combines with J gene TRBJ2-5; 7 nucleotides match TRBD1. J lost 5 bases, V lost 6 bases, and 9 bases had no gene match. The CDR3 has 14 amino acids. Germline V lookup: CDR1 MDHEN, CDR2 SYDVKM. The CDR3 is CASRGLQGLETQYF. The CDR3 region has the DNA TGTGCCAGCAGGGGGTTACAGGGGTTGGAGACCCAGTACTTC.

The chain links TRBV11-2 to TRBJ2-7; D is possibly TRBD1 (5 bases). The germline V gene encodes CDR1 SGHAT and CDR2 FQNNGV. The CDR3 contains 13 residues. Deletions cut 3 bases from V and 4 bases from J, with 10 bases between. CDR3 sequence (DNA): TGTGCCAGCAGCTTCGCCAGACAGTACGAGCAGTACTTC. It translates to CASSFARQYEQYF.

The J gene is TRBJ2-6, the V gene TRBV28; weak D call: TRBD2 (5 bases). The CDR3 contains 16 residues. Germline V gene data show CDR1 as MDHEN and CDR2 as SYDVKM. V shed 7 bases and J shed 2 bases, with 15 bases lying between them. This CDR3 reads CASTSIRTPGANVLTF. CDR3 in DNA: TGTGCCAGCACTTCTATCAGGACTCCTGGGGCCAACGTCCTGACTTTC.

V and J are TRBV3-1 and TRBJ1-5; D is unresolved. Germline loops: CDR1 LGHDT, CDR2 YNNKEL (reference sequence). V lost 0 bases to trimming and J lost 1 base, with 13 bases between them. The CDR3 runs 17 residues. The CDR3 sequence: CASSQDRREVSNQPQHF. The CDR3 DNA reads TGTGCCAGCAGCCAAGATCGTCGGGAGGTGAGCAATCAGCCCCAGCATTTT.

The V and J genes are TRBV19 and TRBJ2-3, with 7 bases identical to TRBD2. Trimming at V came to 4 bases and at J to 0 bases, leaving 7 bases not matched to a gene. The CDR3 contains 16 residues. Germline CDR1 LNHDA, CDR2 SQIVND (reference sequence). CDR3 bases: TGTGCCAGTAGTAGATACCGCGGGGGTAGCACAGATACGCAGTATTTT. Translating it yields CASSRYRGGSTDTQYF.

The sample holds one count of this clonotype. The genes are TRBV7-9 and TRBJ1-1; 10 bases agree with TRBD1. Germline CDR1 SEHNR, CDR2 FQNEAQ (reference sequence). The CDR3 has 16 residues. J was trimmed by 0 bases and V by 5 bases; bases with no gene match: 6. CDR3 amino acids: CASSRTGGPMNTEAFF. CDR3 in DNA: TGTGCCAGCAGCCGGACAGGGGGTCCCATGAACACTGAAGCTTTCTTT. The full variable domain, in which reference TRBV7-9 and TRBJ1-1 provide the parts outside the CDR3, is DTGVSQNPRHKITKRGQNVTFRCDPISEHNRLYWYRQTLGQGPEFLTYFQNEAQLEKSRLLSDRFSAERPKGSFSTLEIQRTEQGDSAMYLCASSRTGGPMNTEAFFGQGTRLTVV.